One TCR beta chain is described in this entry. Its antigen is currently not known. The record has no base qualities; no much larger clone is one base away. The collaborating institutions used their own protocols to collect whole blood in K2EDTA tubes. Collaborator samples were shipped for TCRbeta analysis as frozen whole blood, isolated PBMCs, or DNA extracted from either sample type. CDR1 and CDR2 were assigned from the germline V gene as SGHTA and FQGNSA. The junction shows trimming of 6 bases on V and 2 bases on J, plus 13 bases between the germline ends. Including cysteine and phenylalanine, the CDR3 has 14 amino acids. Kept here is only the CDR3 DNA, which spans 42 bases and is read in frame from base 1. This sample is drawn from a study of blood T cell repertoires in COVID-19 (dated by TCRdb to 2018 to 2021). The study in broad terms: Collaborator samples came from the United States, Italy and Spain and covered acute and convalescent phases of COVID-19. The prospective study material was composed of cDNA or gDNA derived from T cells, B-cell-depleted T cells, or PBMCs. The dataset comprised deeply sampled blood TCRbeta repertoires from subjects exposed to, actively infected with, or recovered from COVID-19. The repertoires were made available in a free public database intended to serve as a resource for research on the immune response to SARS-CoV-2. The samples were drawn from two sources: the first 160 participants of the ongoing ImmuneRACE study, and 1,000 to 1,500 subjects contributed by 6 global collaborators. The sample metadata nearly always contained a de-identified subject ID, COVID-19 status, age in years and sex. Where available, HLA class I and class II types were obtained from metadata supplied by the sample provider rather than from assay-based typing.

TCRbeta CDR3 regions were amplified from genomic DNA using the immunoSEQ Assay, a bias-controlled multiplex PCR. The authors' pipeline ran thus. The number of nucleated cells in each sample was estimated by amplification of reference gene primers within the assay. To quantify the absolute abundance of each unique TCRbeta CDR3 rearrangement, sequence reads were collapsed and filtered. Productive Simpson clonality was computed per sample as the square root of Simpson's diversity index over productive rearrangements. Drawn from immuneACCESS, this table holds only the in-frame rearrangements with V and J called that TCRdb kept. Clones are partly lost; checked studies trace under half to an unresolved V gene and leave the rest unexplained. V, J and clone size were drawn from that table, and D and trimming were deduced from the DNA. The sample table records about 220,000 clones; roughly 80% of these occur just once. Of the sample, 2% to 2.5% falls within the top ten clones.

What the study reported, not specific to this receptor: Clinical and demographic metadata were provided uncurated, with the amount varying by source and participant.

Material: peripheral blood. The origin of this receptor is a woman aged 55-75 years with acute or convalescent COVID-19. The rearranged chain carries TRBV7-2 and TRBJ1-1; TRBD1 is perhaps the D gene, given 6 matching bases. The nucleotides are TGTGCCAGCAGGGAGGACAGTTTTAACACTGAAGCTTTCTTT. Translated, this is CASREDSFNTEAFF.